Detailed here is one T cell receptor (beta chain). TCRdb recomputed calls from the PCR reads with MiXCR, one row per CDR3 protein. The sample has roughly 79,000 distinct CDR3 sequences, about 53% seen once. The trim removed 6 bases at V and 7 bases at J, leaving 9 bases unmatched. This CDR3 is built from 13 residues. Germline V gene sequence: CDR1 SQVTM, CDR2 ANQGSEA. The sample comes from a study of CDR3 diversity in severe acne. The sequenced sample was blood. The rearrangement links TRBV29-1 to TRBJ1-2; 9 nucleotides agree with TRBD1. The sequence was collected from a male donor with severe acne vulgaris. CDR3 in DNA: TGCAGCGTGCCAACAGGGGGCCGCCGTGGCTACACCTTC. It specifies CSVPTGGRRGYTF.